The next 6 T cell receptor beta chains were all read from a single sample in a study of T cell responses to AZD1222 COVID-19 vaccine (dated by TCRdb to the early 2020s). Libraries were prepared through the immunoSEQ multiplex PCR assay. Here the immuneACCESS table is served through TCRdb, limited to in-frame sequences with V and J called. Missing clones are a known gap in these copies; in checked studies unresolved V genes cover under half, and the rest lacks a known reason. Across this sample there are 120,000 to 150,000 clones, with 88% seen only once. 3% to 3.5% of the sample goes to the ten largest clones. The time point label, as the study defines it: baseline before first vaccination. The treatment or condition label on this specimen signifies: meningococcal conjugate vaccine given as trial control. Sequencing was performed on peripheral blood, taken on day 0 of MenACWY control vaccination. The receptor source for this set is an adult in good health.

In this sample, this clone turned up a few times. The CDR3 loop reads CSVVGGWPYEQYF. Here the CDR3 DNA reads TGCAGCGTTGTTGGGGGGTGGCCCTACGAGCAGTACTTC. The gene calls are TRBV29-1 and TRBJ2-7; D might be TRBD2 (6 bases). The V gene's germline CDR1 is SQVTM and CDR2 ANQGSEA. The CDR3 has 13 amino acids. V gave up 4 bases and J gave up 2 bases, with 12 bases separating them.

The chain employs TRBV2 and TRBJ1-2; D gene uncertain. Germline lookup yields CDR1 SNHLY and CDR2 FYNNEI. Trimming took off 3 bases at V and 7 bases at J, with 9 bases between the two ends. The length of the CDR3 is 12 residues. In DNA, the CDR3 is TGTGCCAGCAGTGAGCTGGGAGGTGGCTACACCTTC. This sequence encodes CASSELGGGYTF.

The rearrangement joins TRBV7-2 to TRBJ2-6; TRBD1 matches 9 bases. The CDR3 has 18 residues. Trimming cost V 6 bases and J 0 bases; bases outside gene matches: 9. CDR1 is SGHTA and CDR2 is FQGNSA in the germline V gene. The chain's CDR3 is CASRIQQGAISGANVLTF. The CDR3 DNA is TGTGCCAGCAGGATACAACAGGGGGCGATCTCTGGGGCCAACGTCCTGACTTTC.

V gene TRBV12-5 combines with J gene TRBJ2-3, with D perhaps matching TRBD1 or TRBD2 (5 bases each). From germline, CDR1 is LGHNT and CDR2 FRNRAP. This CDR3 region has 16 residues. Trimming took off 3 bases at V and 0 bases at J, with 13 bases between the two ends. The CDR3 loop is CASGFAAGASTDTQYF. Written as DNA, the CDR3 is TGTGCTAGTGGTTTCGCGGCCGGGGCGAGCACAGATACGCAGTATTTT. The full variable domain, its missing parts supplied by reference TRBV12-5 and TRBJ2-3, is DARVTQTPRHKVTEMGQEVTMRCQPILGHNTVFWYRQTMMQGLELLAYFRNRAPLDDSGMPKDRFSAEMPDATLATLKIQPSEPRDSAVYFCASGFAAGASTDTQYFGPGTRLTVL.

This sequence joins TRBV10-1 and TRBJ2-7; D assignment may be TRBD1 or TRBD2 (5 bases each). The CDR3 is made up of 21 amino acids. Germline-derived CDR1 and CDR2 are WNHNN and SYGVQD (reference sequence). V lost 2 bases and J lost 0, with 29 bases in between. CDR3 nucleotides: TGCGCCAGCAGTGAGCCCGGGACCGTTAGGGAATGGAATCCGAGCTCCTACGAGCAGTACTTC. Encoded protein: CASSEPGTVREWNPSSYEQYF.

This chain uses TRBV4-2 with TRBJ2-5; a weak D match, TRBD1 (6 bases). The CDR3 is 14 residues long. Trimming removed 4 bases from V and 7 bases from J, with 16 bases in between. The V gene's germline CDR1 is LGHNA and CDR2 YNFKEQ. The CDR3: CASSPEDSDVTQYF. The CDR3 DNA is TGTGCCAGCAGCCCGGAGGACAGCGACGTGACCCAGTACTTC.